The rows below give T cell receptor beta chains drawn from one sample of a study of T-cell reconstitution after alpha-beta-depleted transplantation in children. TCRdb processed the PCR reads anew with MiXCR; each CDR3 protein has one entry. The data contain a few hundred thousand distinct CDR3 sequences, 10% of them singletons. The sample here was PBMCs from the stem cell graft donor, taken from the stem cell graft. The source of these receptors is a human donor who donated a stem cell graft to a child with acute lymphoblastic leukemia. The CDR3 runs from the conserved cysteine through the conserved F or W. D genes are given only for firm matches. Expanded clones are given a class, and other clones once, few, many or no size at all.

V gene: TRBV5-8; D gene: .; J gene: TRBJ1-2; clone size: .; CDR3 DNA: TGTGCCAGCAGCTCCCCCGTGGGGGAGGGAAACTATGGCTACACCTTC; CDR3 protein: CASSSPVGEGNYGYTF
V gene: TRBV24-1; D gene: TRBD2; J gene: TRBJ2-1; clone size: few; CDR3 DNA: TGTGCCACCATAGGGACTAGCGGGGACTCCTACAATGAGCAGTTCTTC; CDR3 protein: CATIGTSGDSYNEQFF
V gene: TRBV7-3; D gene: .; J gene: TRBJ2-3; clone size: few; CDR3 DNA: TGTGCCAGCAGCTCATTGACAAGAAGCACAGATACGCAGTATTTT; CDR3 protein: CASSSLTRSTDTQYF
V gene: TRBV10-3; D gene: TRBD2; J gene: TRBJ2-2; clone size: .; CDR3 DNA: TGTGCCATCAATGGACTAGCGGGAGGGACGGGGACCGGGGAGCTGTTTTTT; CDR3 protein: CAINGLAGGTGTGELFF
V gene: TRBV7-3; D gene: TRBD1; J gene: TRBJ2-7; clone size: .; CDR3 DNA: TGTGCCAGCAGCCTGACCCGGGACAGGGTCAACGAGCAGTACTTC; CDR3 protein: CASSLTRDRVNEQYF
V gene: TRBV15; D gene: .; J gene: TRBJ1-3; clone size: .; CDR3 DNA: TGTGCCACCAGCAGAGATCCGGGGGGAGGAAACACCATATATTTT; CDR3 protein: CATSRDPGGGNTIYF
V gene: TRBV6-2/TRBV6-3; D gene: TRBD2; J gene: TRBJ2-1; clone size: .; CDR3 DNA: TGTGCCAGCAGTTCTCCGTTTCTAGCGGGAGAATCGGTTGAGCAGTTCTTC; CDR3 protein: CASSSPFLAGESVEQFF
V gene: TRBV7-9; D gene: .; J gene: TRBJ2-3; clone size: few; CDR3 DNA: TGTGCCAGTCGGCCCAAAGACACAGATACGCAGTATTTT; CDR3 protein: CASRPKDTDTQYF
V gene: TRBV4-1; D gene: .; J gene: TRBJ1-1; clone size: .; CDR3 DNA: TGCGCCAGCAGCCAAGATGATTCCGGACAGAGAATGAACACTGAAGCTTTCTTT; CDR3 protein: CASSQDDSGQRMNTEAFF
V gene: TRBV2; D gene: .; J gene: TRBJ1-3; clone size: many; CDR3 DNA: TGTGCCAGCAGCCTAGGGGTAGGCTCTGGAAACACCATATATTTT; CDR3 protein: CASSLGVGSGNTIYF
V gene: TRBV7-9; D gene: TRBD2; J gene: TRBJ2-7; clone size: few; CDR3 DNA: TGTGCCAGCAGCTTGGTGGGACTAGCGGACCCTTACGAGCAGTACTTC; CDR3 protein: CASSLVGLADPYEQYF
V gene: TRBV29-1; D gene: .; J gene: TRBJ2-5; clone size: .; CDR3 DNA: TGCAGCGTTGCTGGTGGGGAGACCCAGTACTTC; CDR3 protein: CSVAGGETQYF
V gene: TRBV4-3; D gene: .; J gene: TRBJ2-7; clone size: .; CDR3 DNA: TGCGCCAGCAGCCAAATGGTCCTCGCGGGGGAGCAGTACTTC; CDR3 protein: CASSQMVLAGEQYF
V gene: TRBV7-7; D gene: TRBD2; J gene: TRBJ2-1; clone size: few; CDR3 DNA: TGTGCCAGCAGCTTAGAATGGGGACTAGCGGGAGATGAGCAGTTCTTC; CDR3 protein: CASSLEWGLAGDEQFF
V gene: TRBV5-1; D gene: .; J gene: TRBJ2-2; clone size: few; CDR3 DNA: TGCGCCAGCAACCCACAGGTCGCGGAGACCGGGGAGCTGTTTTTT; CDR3 protein: CASNPQVAETGELFF
V gene: TRBV18; D gene: TRBD1; J gene: TRBJ2-5; clone size: few; CDR3 DNA: TGTGCCAGCTCACCACCGGACAGGGGCGCGATGGAGACCCAGTACTTC; CDR3 protein: CASSPPDRGAMETQYF
V gene: TRBV5-1; D gene: TRBD1; J gene: TRBJ1-4; clone size: many; CDR3 DNA: TGCGCCAGCAGCTTGGGGTCAGGGGGAGAAAAACTGTTTTTT; CDR3 protein: CASSLGSGGEKLFF
V gene: TRBV2; D gene: TRBD2; J gene: TRBJ2-1; clone size: few; CDR3 DNA: TGTGCCAGCTGGACTAGCGGGAGCCTAGACAATGAGCAGTTCTTC; CDR3 protein: CASWTSGSLDNEQFF
V gene: TRBV3-1; D gene: .; J gene: TRBJ2-5; clone size: .; CDR3 DNA: TGTGCCAGCAGCCAAGGTGACAAGGCGATCCAAGAGACCCAGTACTTC; CDR3 protein: CASSQGDKAIQETQYF
V gene: TRBV7-8; D gene: TRBD2; J gene: TRBJ2-3; clone size: .; CDR3 DNA: TGTGCCAGCAGTTCACTAGCGGGAGCTGCAGATACGCAGTATTTT; CDR3 protein: CASSSLAGAADTQYF
V gene: TRBV5-1; D gene: TRBD2; J gene: TRBJ2-1; clone size: few; CDR3 DNA: TGCGCCAGCAGAGGGGGCGGGACTAGCACCGGTCATGAGCAGTTCTTC; CDR3 protein: CASRGGGTSTGHEQFF
V gene: TRBV5-1; D gene: TRBD2; J gene: TRBJ2-1; clone size: few; CDR3 DNA: TGCGCCAGCAGATCTGTGTTGGGCGGGAGCTACAATGAGCAGTTCTTC; CDR3 protein: CASRSVLGGSYNEQFF
V gene: TRBV29-1; D gene: .; J gene: TRBJ2-5; clone size: few; CDR3 DNA: TGCAGCGTTGAAGTCTTGGGGACCCAAGAGACCCAGTACTTC; CDR3 protein: CSVEVLGTQETQYF
V gene: TRBV19; D gene: .; J gene: TRBJ2-1; clone size: .; CDR3 DNA: TGTGCCAGTAGTCCTCTCGTCGTCAACAATGAGCAGTTCTTC; CDR3 protein: CASSPLVVNNEQFF
V gene: TRBV28; D gene: TRBD2; J gene: TRBJ2-7; clone size: .; CDR3 DNA: TGTGCCAGCAGCTCACTAGCGACACTCTCCTACGAGCAGTACTTC; CDR3 protein: CASSSLATLSYEQYF
V gene: TRBV5-6; D gene: .; J gene: TRBJ2-4; clone size: few; CDR3 DNA: TGTGCCAGCAGCTCCCAACAGCCTCTAGCAGGCAAAAACATTCAGTACTTC; CDR3 protein: CASSSQQPLAGKNIQYF
V gene: TRBV2; D gene: TRBD1; J gene: TRBJ1-1; clone size: few; CDR3 DNA: TGTGCCAGCAACCCCCTGCAGGGGGCCACTGAAGCTTTCTTT; CDR3 protein: CASNPLQGATEAFF